This T cell receptor beta chain was recovered during a study of neurological immune-mediated disorders. Via MiXCR, TCRdb re-called the 5' RACE reads, giving one row per CDR3 protein. The sample contains 30,000 to 45,000 distinct CDR3 sequences, about 9.3% of which appear only once. This clonotype was picked up many times. The V and J ends lost 4 bases and 5 bases respectively, with 12 bases between them. In germline, CDR1 is DFQATT, CDR2 SNEGSKA (reference sequence). This CDR3 region has 13 residues. This TCR was sampled from a woman aged 25 to 39 with HTLV-1-associated myelopathy (HAM/TSP). The sequenced material came from PBMCs. The chain combines TRBV20-1 with TRBJ2-1; a possible D gene is TRBD1 (5 bases). CDR3 in amino acids: CSATIDSNNEQFF. DNA for the CDR3: TGCAGTGCTACAATTGACAGTAACAATGAGCAGTTCTTC.